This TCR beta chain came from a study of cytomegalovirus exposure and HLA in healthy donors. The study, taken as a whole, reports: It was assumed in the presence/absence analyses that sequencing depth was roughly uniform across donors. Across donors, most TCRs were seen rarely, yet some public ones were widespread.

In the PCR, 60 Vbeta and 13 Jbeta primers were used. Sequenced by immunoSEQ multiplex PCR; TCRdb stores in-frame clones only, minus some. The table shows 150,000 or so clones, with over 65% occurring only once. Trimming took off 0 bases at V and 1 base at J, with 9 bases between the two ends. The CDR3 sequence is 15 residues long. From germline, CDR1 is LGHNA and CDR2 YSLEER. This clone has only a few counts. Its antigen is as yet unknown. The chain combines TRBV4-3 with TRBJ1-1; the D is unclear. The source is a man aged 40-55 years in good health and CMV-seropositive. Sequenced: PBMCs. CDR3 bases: TGCGCCAGCAGCCAAGAAGAGGGCAAGAACACTGAAGCTTTCTTT. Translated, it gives CASSQEEGKNTEAFF.